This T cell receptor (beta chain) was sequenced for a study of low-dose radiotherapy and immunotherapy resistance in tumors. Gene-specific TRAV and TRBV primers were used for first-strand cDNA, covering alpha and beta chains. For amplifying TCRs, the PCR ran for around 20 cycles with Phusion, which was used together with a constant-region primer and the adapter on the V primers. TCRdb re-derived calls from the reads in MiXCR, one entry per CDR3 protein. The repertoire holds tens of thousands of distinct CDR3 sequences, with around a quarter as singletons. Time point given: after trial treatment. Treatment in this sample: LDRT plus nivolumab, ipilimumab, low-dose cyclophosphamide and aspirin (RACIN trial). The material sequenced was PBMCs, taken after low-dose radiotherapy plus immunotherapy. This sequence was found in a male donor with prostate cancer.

The CDR3 nucleotides are TGTGCCAGCAGTTTTTTTAGTTTTAGACAGCCCCAGCATTTT. Its translation: CASSFFSFRQPQHF. The V and J genes are TRBV27 and TRBJ1-5; D gene unclear. Germline V gene lookup returns CDR1 MNHEY and CDR2 SMNVEV (reference sequence). CDR3 length equals 14 residues. Trimming took 3 bases from V and 7 from J, leaving 13 bases between them.